This T cell receptor beta chain was retrieved from a study of T cell clonality in common variable immunodeficiency. Study-wide results and caveats: Common variable immunodeficiency TCR beta sequences reportedly had fewer deletions and N-nucleotide insertions. Fewer TCRbeta clones were shared among CVID subjects than controls.

TCRdb's table, derived via immunoSEQ multiplex PCR, lists solely in-frame clones and lacks some. This sample comprises about 74,000 clones, none seen once only. This clone was observed at least ten times. No antigen is known for it. The sequenced material came from peripheral blood mononuclear cells. The clonotype comes from a person aged 18 to 70 in good health.

CDR3 loop: CASSLEGETGVDEQFF. Partial CDR3 DNA: TGCGCCAGCAGCTTGGAGGGAGAGACAGGGGTTGATGAG. The chain joins TRBV5-1 to TRBJ2-1; 8 bases align to TRBD1. The missing CDR3 end, 3 residues past where the read stops, is filled in from the germline J gene. The germline V gene has CDR1 SGHRS and CDR2 YFSETQ. The CDR3 is 16 residues long. V shed 0 bases, J shed 8 bases, and the junction held 10 bases outside the gene matches.